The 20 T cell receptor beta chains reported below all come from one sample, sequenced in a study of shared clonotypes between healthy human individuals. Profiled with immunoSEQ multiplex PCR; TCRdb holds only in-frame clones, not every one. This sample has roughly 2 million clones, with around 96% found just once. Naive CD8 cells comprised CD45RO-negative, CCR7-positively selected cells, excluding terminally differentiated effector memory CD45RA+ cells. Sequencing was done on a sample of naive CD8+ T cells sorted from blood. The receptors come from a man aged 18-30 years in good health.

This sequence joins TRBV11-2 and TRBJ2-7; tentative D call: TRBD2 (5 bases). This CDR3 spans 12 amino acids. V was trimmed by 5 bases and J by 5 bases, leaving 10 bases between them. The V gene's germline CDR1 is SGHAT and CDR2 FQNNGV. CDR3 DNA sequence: TGTGCCAGCAGCCGAGGGTTCCACGAGCAGTACTTC. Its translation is CASSRGFHEQYF.

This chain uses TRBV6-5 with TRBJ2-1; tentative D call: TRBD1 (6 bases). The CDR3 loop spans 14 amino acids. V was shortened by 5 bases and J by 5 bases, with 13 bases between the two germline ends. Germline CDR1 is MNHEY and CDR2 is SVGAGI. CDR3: CASSVGGQNNEQFF. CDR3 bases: TGTGCCAGCAGTGTCGGAGGACAGAACAATGAGCAGTTCTTC.

The CDR3 loop reads CASSSSTGEDTQYF. In DNA form, the CDR3 reads TGTGCCAGCAGCTCCTCGACAGGGGAAGATACGCAGTATTTT. The chain employs TRBV11-2 and TRBJ2-3, with 8 positions matching TRBD1. V lost 4 bases and J lost 5; bases outside the gene matches: 5. This CDR3 contains 14 residues. Germline V gene lookup returns CDR1 SGHAT and CDR2 FQNNGV. Combining the CDR3 with reference TRBV11-2 and TRBJ2-3 gives the whole variable domain EAGVAQSPRYKIIEKRQSVAFWCNPISGHATLYWYQQILGQGPKLLIQFQNNGVVDDSQLPKDRFSAERLKGVDSTLKIQPAKLEDSAVYLCASSSSTGEDTQYFGPGTRLTVL.

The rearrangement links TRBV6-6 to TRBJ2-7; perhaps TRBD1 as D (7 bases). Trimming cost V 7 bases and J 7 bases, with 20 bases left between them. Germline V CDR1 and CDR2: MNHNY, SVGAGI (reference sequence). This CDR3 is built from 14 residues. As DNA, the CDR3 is TGTGCCAGCACCCCAGGGGGAGGTATTGAAGAGCAGTACTTC. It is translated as CASTPGGGIEEQYF.

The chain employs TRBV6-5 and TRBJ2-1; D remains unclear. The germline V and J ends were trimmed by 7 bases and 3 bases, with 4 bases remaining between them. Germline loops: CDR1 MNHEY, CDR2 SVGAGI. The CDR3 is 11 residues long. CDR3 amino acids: CASKFYNEQFF. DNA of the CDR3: TGTGCCAGCAAGTTCTACAATGAGCAGTTCTTC.

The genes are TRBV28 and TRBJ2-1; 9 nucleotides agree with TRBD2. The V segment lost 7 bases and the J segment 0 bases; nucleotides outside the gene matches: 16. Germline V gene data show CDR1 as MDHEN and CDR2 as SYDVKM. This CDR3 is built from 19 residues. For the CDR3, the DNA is TGTGCCAGCACCCTGCTTGCTAGCGGGGAGATAGGCTCCTACAATGAGCAGTTCTTC. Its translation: CASTLLASGEIGSYNEQFF.

CDR3 sequence: CASSLGSGAGGYTF. Here the CDR3 DNA reads TGTGCCAGCAGCTTAGGTTCGGGGGCGGGTGGCTACACCTTC. The V call is TRBV13, the J call TRBJ1-2; possible D gene TRBD1, 6 bases. V dropped 0 bases and J dropped 7 bases, with 12 bases sitting between them. Germline V gives CDR1 PRHDT, CDR2 FYEKMQ (reference sequence). The CDR3 is 14 amino acids.

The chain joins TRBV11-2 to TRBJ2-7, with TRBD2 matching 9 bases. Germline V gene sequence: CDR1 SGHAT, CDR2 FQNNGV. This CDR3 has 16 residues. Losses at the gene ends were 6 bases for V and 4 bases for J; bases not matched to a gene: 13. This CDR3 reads CASSSSGGTSGYEQYF. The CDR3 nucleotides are TGTGCCAGCAGTTCGAGCGGGGGGACTTCGGGATACGAGCAGTACTTC.

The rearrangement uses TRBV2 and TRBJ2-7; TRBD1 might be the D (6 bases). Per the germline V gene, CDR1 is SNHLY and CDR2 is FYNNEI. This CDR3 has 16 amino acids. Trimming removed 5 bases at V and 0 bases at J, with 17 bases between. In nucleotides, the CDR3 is TGTGCCAGCAGTAGAGTAGGACAGCAAAACTCCTACGAGCAGTACTTC. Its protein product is CASSRVGQQNSYEQYF.

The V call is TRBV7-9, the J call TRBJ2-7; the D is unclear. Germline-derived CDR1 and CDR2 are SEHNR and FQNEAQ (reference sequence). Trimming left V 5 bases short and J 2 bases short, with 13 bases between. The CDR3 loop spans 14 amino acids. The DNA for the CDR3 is TGTGCCAGCAGCCAACCGGTTAAACCCTACGAGCAGTACTTC. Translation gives CASSQPVKPYEQYF.

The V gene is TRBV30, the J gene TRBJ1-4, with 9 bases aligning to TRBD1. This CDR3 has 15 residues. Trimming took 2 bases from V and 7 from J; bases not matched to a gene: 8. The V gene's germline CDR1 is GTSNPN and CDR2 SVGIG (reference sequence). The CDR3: CAWSPSTGGPEKLFF. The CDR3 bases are TGTGCCTGGAGTCCTTCTACAGGGGGCCCTGAAAAACTGTTTTTT.

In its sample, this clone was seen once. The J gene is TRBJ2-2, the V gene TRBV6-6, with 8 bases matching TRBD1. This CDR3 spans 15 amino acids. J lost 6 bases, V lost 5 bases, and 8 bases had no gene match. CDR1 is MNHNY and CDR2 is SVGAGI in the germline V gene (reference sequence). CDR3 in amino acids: CASSTGTGDAGELFF. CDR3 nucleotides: TGTGCCAGCAGTACCGGGACAGGTGATGCCGGGGAGCTGTTTTTT.

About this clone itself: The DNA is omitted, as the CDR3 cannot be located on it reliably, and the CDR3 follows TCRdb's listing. CDR3 region: CASSILAGEKLFF. The chain recombines TRBV28 with TRBJ1-4; the listed D gene, TRBD1, was not tested against the DNA. The CDR3 is made up of 13 amino acids, end residues included. CDR1 is MDHEN, CDR2 SYDVKM, per germline.

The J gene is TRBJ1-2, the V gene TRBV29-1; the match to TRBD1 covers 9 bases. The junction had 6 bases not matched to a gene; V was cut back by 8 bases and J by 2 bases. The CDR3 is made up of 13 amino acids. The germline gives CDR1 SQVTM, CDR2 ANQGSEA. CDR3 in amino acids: CSIWDRENYGYTF. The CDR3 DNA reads TGCAGCATATGGGACAGGGAAAACTATGGCTACACCTTC.

The DNA for the CDR3 is TGTGCCAGCTCACCATTAGCGGGGCTAGAAACCCGCTACGAGCAGTACTTC. This encodes CASSPLAGLETRYEQYF. The chain has TRBV18 and TRBJ2-7, with 8 positions matching TRBD2. The J segment lost 3 bases and the V segment lost 2 bases, leaving 12 bases of the junction unmatched. Germline lookup yields CDR1 KGHSH and CDR2 LQKENI. This CDR3 is built from 17 residues. The variable domain in full, with the rest retrieved from reference TRBV18 and TRBJ2-7, is NAGVMQNPRHLVRRRGQEARLRCSPMKGHSHVYWYRQLPEEGLKFMVYLQKENIIDESGMPKERFSAEFPKEGPSILRIQQVVRGDSAAYFCASSPLAGLETRYEQYFGPGTRLTVT.

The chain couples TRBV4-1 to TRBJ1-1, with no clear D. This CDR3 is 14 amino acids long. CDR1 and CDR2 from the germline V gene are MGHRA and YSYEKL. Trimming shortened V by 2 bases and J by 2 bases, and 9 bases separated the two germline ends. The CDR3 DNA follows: TGCGCCAGCAGCCAATCTCGGTATAACACTGAAGCTTTCTTT. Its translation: CASSQSRYNTEAFF.

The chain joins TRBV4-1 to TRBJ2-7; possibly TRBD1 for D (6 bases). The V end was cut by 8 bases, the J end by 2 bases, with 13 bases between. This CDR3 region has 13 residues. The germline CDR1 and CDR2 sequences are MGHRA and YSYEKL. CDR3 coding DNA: TGCGCCAGCGGAACAGGGTTGGCCTACGAGCAGTACTTC. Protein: CASGTGLAYEQYF.

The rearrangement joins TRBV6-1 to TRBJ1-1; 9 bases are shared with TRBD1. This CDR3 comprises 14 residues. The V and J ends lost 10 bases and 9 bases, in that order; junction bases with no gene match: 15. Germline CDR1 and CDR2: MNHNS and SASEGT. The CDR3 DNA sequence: TGTGCCACCCCTCCGGGAGGACAGGGGACTAAAGCTTTCTTT. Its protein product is CATPPGGQGTKAFF.

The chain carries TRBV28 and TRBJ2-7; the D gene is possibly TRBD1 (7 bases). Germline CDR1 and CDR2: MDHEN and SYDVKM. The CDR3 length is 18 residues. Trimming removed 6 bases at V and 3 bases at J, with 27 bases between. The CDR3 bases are TGTGCCAGCAGCGAGCCAGGGGGGTTGACAGTCACGGACTACGAGCAGTACTTC. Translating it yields CASSEPGGLTVTDYEQYF.

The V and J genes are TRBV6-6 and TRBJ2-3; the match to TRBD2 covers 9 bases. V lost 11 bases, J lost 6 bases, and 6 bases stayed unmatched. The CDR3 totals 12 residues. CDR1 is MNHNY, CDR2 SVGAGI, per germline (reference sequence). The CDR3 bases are TGTGCCGGCTCTAGCGGGAAGGATACGCAGTATTTT. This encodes CAGSSGKDTQYF.